Below, one T cell receptor beta chain is given with its context. CDR3 size: 11 residues. Germline V gene sequence: CDR1 MDHEN, CDR2 SYDVKM. Trimming removed 8 bases from V and 8 bases from J; junction bases left unmatched: 5. This record belongs to a study of cytotoxic CD8 clonotypes in ibrutinib-treated CLL. Measured with immunoSEQ multiplex PCR; TCRdb has only the in-frame clones, and not every one. The table lists 12,000 or so clones, about 81% of them singletons. The rearrangement links TRBV28 to TRBJ1-2; 7 nucleotides match TRBD1. This clonotype was obtained from a human donor with chronic lymphocytic leukemia. The sample in question was PBMCs, obtained at disease progression, from a patient treated with ibrutinib. The CDR3 DNA sequence: TGTGCCAGCTTGACAGGGTTGGGCTACACCTTC. Its translation: CASLTGLGYTF.